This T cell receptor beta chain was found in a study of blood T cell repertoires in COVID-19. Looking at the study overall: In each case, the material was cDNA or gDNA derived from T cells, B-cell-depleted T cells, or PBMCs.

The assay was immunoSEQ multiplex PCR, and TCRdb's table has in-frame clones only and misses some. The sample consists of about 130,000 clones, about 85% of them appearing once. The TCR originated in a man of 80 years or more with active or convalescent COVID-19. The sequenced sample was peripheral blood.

The CDR3 loop is CASSGNSRGGLETQYF. CDR3 nucleotide sequence: TGTGCCAGCAGCGGCAACAGCCGGGGGGGCCTCGAGACCCAGTACTTC. The V and J genes are TRBV6-2 or TRBV6-3 and TRBJ2-5, with 8 bases lining up with TRBD2. This CDR3 contains 16 residues. The trim removed 6 bases at V and 5 bases at J, leaving 14 bases unmatched. Germline CDR1 and CDR2: MNHEY and SVGEGT.